The clone carrying this TCR beta chain was found once. Its antigen is unidentified. This sample stems from a study of TIL therapy for anti-PD-1-resistant metastatic lung cancer. As for the study in general: Median patient age was almost 55, ranging roughly 35-75 years. The study's findings and limits: TIL cultures after expansion showed higher clonality and lower diversity than baseline tumor (median 6% vs 31%). Patients were highly selected, enriched for treatment-naive, never-smoker and oncogene-addicted cases.

The sample's time point: pre-treatment sample, taken before nivolumab and TIL therapy. Most excised metastases sampled were pleural nodules or supraclavicular lymph nodes. Sequencing used immunoSEQ v3. Profiled with immunoSEQ multiplex PCR; TCRdb holds only in-frame clones, not every one. The sample records approximately 87,000 clones, about two thirds being singletons. This sample comprised tumor tissue, obtained at baseline. The sequence was collected from a person aged 25 to 85 with non-small cell lung cancer.

The CDR3 DNA is TGTGCCAGCAGCGTAGATGGGGCGGCGCGGCAAGAGACCCAGTACTTC. Residues: CASSVDGAARQETQYF. This chain links TRBV9 with TRBJ2-5; possibly TRBD1 for D (5 bases). The CDR3 spans 16 residues. Trimming took off 0 bases at V and 2 bases at J, with 14 bases between the two ends. Germline V gives CDR1 SGDLS, CDR2 YYNGEE.